The 18 T cell receptor beta chains listed next were all sequenced from one sample in a study of T cell responses to AZD1222 COVID-19 vaccine. Clones were sequenced by immunoSEQ multiplex PCR, and TCRdb holds only the in-frame ones, with some missing. There are 130,000 or so clones in the sample; around 89% occur only once, and 8% to 10% lies in the top ten. The sequencing here drew on peripheral blood, taken 28 days after the second AZD1222 dose. The receptors stem from an adult who received the AZD1222 COVID-19 vaccine.

The chain uses TRBV30 and TRBJ2-5; D is perhaps TRBD1 (6 bases). With 2 bases removed from V and 4 bases from J, the gap between germline ends came to 11 bases. The germline gives CDR1 GTSNPN, CDR2 SVGIG (reference sequence). The CDR3 covers 13 residues. The CDR3 DNA reads as TGTGCCTGGAGTCCAGGGGAACGAGAGACCCAGTACTTC. It yields the protein CAWSPGERETQYF. The entire variable domain, with the rest obtained from reference TRBV30 and TRBJ2-5, is as follows: SQTIHQWPATLVQPVGSPLSLECTVEGTSNPNLYWYRQAAGRGLQLLFYSVGIGQISSEVPQNLSASRPQDRQFILSSKKLLLSDSGFYLCAWSPGERETQYFGPGTRLLVL.

The chain is built from TRBV2 and TRBJ1-2; 7 bases fit TRBD1. This CDR3 contains 14 residues. Per germline, CDR1 SNHLY and CDR2 FYNNEI. V lost 6 bases and J lost 4; bases outside the gene matches: 8. CDR3 sequence: CASSEEGAGYGYTF. The CDR3, as DNA: TGTGCCAGCAGCGAGGAGGGGGCTGGCTATGGCTACACCTTC.

The V gene is TRBV5-1, the J gene TRBJ2-1, with 9 bases that match TRBD1. The CDR3 sequence is 17 residues long. The V and J ends lost 5 bases and 7 bases, in that order; junction bases with no gene match: 16. CDR1 SGHRS and CDR2 YFSETQ come from the germline V gene. The CDR3 region is CASSVDPGQGRLNEQFF. The CDR3 region has the DNA TGCGCCAGCAGTGTTGACCCCGGACAGGGGCGGTTGAATGAGCAGTTCTTC.

The chain has TRBV30 and TRBJ1-5, with D unclear. CDR3 length: 12 residues. V lost 3 bases to trimming and J lost 8 bases, with 11 bases between them. CDR1 is GTSNPN, CDR2 SVGIG, per germline (reference sequence). The chain's CDR3 is CAWSVTGKPQHF. CDR3 in DNA: TGTGCCTGGAGCGTGACGGGCAAGCCCCAGCATTTT. The variable domain in full, completed from reference TRBV30 and TRBJ1-5, reads SQTIHQWPATLVQPVGSPLSLECTVEGTSNPNLYWYRQAAGRGLQLLFYSVGIGQISSEVPQNLSASRPQDRQFILSSKKLLLSDSGFYLCAWSVTGKPQHFGDGTRLSIL.

This sequence joins TRBV6-5 and TRBJ1-4; tentative D call: TRBD1 (5 bases). The CDR3 is 16 residues long. Trimming shortened V by 0 bases and J by 6 bases, and 14 bases separated the two germline ends. The V gene's germline CDR1 is MNHEY and CDR2 SVGAGI. The DNA for the CDR3 is TGTGCCAGCAGTTACTCGATGGGCTTGGGGGATGAAAAACTGTTTTTT. This codes for CASSYSMGLGDEKLFF.

The gene calls are TRBV6-5 and TRBJ1-1, with a possible D match to TRBD1 (5 bases). The V end lost 0 bases, the J end lost 5 bases, and 13 bases lay between the germline ends. The CDR3 runs to 15 residues. Germline assignment: CDR1 MNHEY and CDR2 SVGAGI. CDR3 residues: CASSYSMGEGTEAFF. The CDR3 DNA sequence: TGTGCCAGCAGTTACTCGATGGGAGAGGGGACTGAAGCTTTCTTT.

This chain joins TRBV9 and TRBJ2-5; 12 bases agree with TRBD2. CDR1 SGDLS and CDR2 YYNGEE come from the germline V gene. The CDR3 is made up of 15 amino acids. With 4 bases clipped from V and 5 bases from J, the junction kept 6 bases outside the gene matches. DNA for the CDR3: TGTGCCAGCAGCCCCCGGGGGACTAGCGGGGAGACCCAGTACTTC. It codes for CASSPRGTSGETQYF.

This clone was detected only once. At the DNA level, this CDR3 is encoded by other sequences in the same sample as well. This sequence joins TRBV12-3 or TRBV12-4 and TRBJ1-5; D uncertain. V was shortened by 3 bases and J by 4 bases, with 7 bases between the two germline ends. The CDR3 is made up of 13 amino acids. The CDR3 spells CASSLGRNQPQHF. The DNA of the CDR3 is TGTGCCAGCAGTTTGGGCAGGAATCAGCCCCAGCATTTT.

V is TRBV11-3 and J is TRBJ2-5; no firm D call. CDR1 and CDR2 (germline): SGHNT, YENEEA. The CDR3 runs to 14 residues. Trimming took 1 base from V and 0 from J, leaving 6 bases between them. CDR3: CASSLGGNQETQYF. Here the CDR3 DNA reads TGTGCCAGCAGCTTAGGTGGGAACCAAGAGACCCAGTACTTC.

This clone has just one count. The chain couples TRBV4-1 to TRBJ1-2; the D gene is possibly TRBD1 (6 bases). V gave up 0 bases and J gave up 4 bases, with 12 bases separating them. The CDR3 extends over 15 amino acids. CDR1 MGHRA and CDR2 YSYEKL come from the germline V gene. The CDR3 spells CASSQEKTGIYGYTF. The CDR3 nucleotides are TGCGCCAGCAGCCAAGAAAAGACAGGCATCTATGGCTACACCTTC.

This clone has just one count. The chain employs TRBV18 and TRBJ1-2; no clear D. Germline CDR1 reads KGHSH; CDR2 reads LQKENI. The length of the CDR3 is 14 residues. The V gene lost 4 bases and the J gene lost 2 bases, with 11 bases spanning the gap. The CDR3 DNA reads TGTGCCAGCTCACTTTTGGAGGCCAACTATGGCTACACCTTC. Its protein product is CASSLLEANYGYTF.

This chain joins TRBV7-8 and TRBJ2-7; D is ambiguous. The germline V gene encodes CDR1 SGHVS and CDR2 FQNEAQ. Trimming shortened V by 6 bases and J by 0 bases, and 18 bases separated the two germline ends. The CDR3 is 16 residues long. CDR3 sequence reads: CASSSRGQVTSYEQYF. CDR3 DNA: TGTGCCAGCAGTTCTAGAGGTCAGGTTACCTCCTACGAGCAGTACTTC.

Only one count was recorded for this clone. The genes are TRBV5-1 and TRBJ2-5; 8 bases line up with TRBD1. V shed 4 bases, J shed 4 bases, and the junction held 12 bases outside the gene matches. Germline lookup yields CDR1 SGHRS and CDR2 YFSETQ. The CDR3 is made up of 16 amino acids. The CDR3 DNA sequence: TGCGCCAGCAGCCAGAACCGACAGGGGTGGGCAGAGACCCAGTACTTC. Its protein is CASSQNRQGWAETQYF.

This chain uses TRBV5-4 with TRBJ1-1; no clear D. Trimming cost V 2 bases and J 1 base, with 6 bases left between them. This CDR3 has 13 amino acids. The germline V gene has CDR1 SGHNT and CDR2 YYREEE (reference sequence). CDR3 amino acids: CASSFDGNTEAFF. The CDR3 nucleotides are TGTGCCAGCAGCTTTGACGGGAACACTGAAGCTTTCTTT.

The chain has TRBV12-5 and TRBJ1-5; D not resolved. V lost 3 bases to trimming and J lost 4 bases, with 7 bases between them. The CDR3 runs to 13 residues. The germline V gene encodes CDR1 LGHNT and CDR2 FRNRAP. The CDR3 coding sequence is TGTGCTAGTGGTTTCTCCAATAATCAGCCCCAGCATTTT. Protein product: CASGFSNNQPQHF.

The chain combines TRBV5-1 with TRBJ1-3, with unresolved D. In germline, CDR1 is SGHRS, CDR2 YFSETQ. The CDR3 length is 16 residues. Between the trimmed V and J ends, which lost 4 bases and 0 bases, there was a span of 14 bases. The CDR3 bases are TGCGCCAGCAGCCCCTGGATGGCTACCTCTGGAAACACCATATATTTT. Translation gives CASSPWMATSGNTIYF.

This clone was recorded only once. The sample holds other DNA sequences that translate to the same CDR3. CDR3 region: CATSDQGGTEAFF. In DNA form, the CDR3 reads TGTGCCACCAGTGATCAGGGGGGCACTGAAGCTTTCTTT. The chain recombines TRBV24-1 with TRBJ1-1; TRBD1 agrees at 7 bases. The ends lost 3 bases at V and 4 bases at J; junction bases unmatched: 1. Germline lookup yields CDR1 KGHDR and CDR2 SFDVKD. The length of the CDR3 is 13 residues.

The chain is built from TRBV2 and TRBJ2-3; TRBD1 matches 7 bases. This CDR3 spans 13 amino acids. Germline CDR1 and CDR2: SNHLY and FYNNEI. V gave up 7 bases and J gave up 4 bases; unmatched junction bases: 5. The CDR3 coding sequence is TGTGCCAGCACTTATACAGGGGCAGATACGCAGTATTTT. It yields the protein CASTYTGADTQYF. Combining the CDR3 with reference TRBV2 and TRBJ2-3 gives the whole variable domain EPEVTQTPSHQVTQMGQEVILRCVPISNHLYFYWYRQILGQKVEFLVSFYNNEISEKSEIFDDQFSVERPDGSNFTLKIRSTKLEDSAMYFCASTYTGADTQYFGPGTRLTVL.